This is a list of T cell receptor beta chains from one sample in a study of T cell changes during pregnancy in multiple sclerosis. Some clones are missing from TCRdb's copy, which holds only in-frame ones; the method was immunoSEQ multiplex PCR. The sample holds tens of thousands of clones, 90% seen once. The material sequenced was peripheral blood, taken in the first trimester of pregnancy. These receptors all stem from a female donor in good health, enrolled as a control in a pregnancy study. CDR3s include the opening cysteine and the closing phenylalanine or tryptophan. D genes are given only for firm matches. Clone size is given for some rows only: seen once, a few or many times, or a class if the clone is expanded.

j_call clone_size v_call d_call cdr3_aa cdr3_nt
TRBJ2-4 - TRBV14 TRBD1 CASSQVLTGLYF TGTGCCAGCAGCCAAGTGCTGACAGGGTTGTACTTC
TRBJ2-2 - TRBV5-4 TRBD1 CASSEGQGAYTGELFF TGTGCCAGCAGCGAGGGACAGGGGGCGTACACCGGGGAGCTGTTTTTT
TRBJ2-7 - TRBV2 TRBD1 CASSLEGQYEQYF TGTGCCAGCAGTCTAGAGGGACAGTACGAGCAGTACTTC
TRBJ2-5 - TRBV6-5 - CASSFGGFFETQYF TGTGCCAGCAGCTTTGGGGGGTTTTTTGAGACCCAGTACTTC
TRBJ2-1 - TRBV2 TRBD1 CASTPRRGGTGGGNEQFF TGTGCCAGCACTCCCCGAAGGGGAGGGACAGGGGGTGGAAATGAGCAGTTCTTC
TRBJ2-1 - TRBV7-9 TRBD2 CATDGTSGGGEQFF TGTGCCACGGATGGGACTAGCGGGGGGGGTGAGCAGTTCTTC
TRBJ2-7 once TRBV30 TRBD1 CAWGTGVYEQYF TGTGCCTGGGGGACAGGGGTCTACGAGCAGTACTTC
TRBJ2-3 once TRBV11-2 TRBD2 CASISGAGSLDTQYF TGTGCCAGCATCTCCGGAGCGGGAAGCTTAGATACGCAGTATTTT
TRBJ2-2 - TRBV5-6 - CASSLELRGNTGELFF TGTGCCAGCAGCTTGGAGCTCAGGGGAAACACCGGGGAGCTGTTTTTT
TRBJ2-1 - TRBV5-4 - CASSLAAENEQFF TGTGCCAGCAGCTTGGCCGCCGAGAATGAGCAGTTCTTC
TRBJ2-2 once TRBV5-6 TRBD2 CASSRPASGALSSGELFF TGTGCCAGCAGCCGTCCCGCTAGCGGGGCCCTATCTTCCGGGGAGCTGTTTTTT
TRBJ2-2 - TRBV6-1 - CASSEDSPNTGELFF TGTGCCAGCAGCGAAGACAGCCCGAACACCGGGGAGCTGTTTTTT
TRBJ2-3 few TRBV7-3 - CASSLAPSIDTQYF TGTGCCAGCAGCTTAGCTCCTAGCATAGATACGCAGTATTTT
TRBJ1-6 few TRBV2 - CAGTQGRDSPLHF TGTGCCGGGACACAGGGTCGCGATTCACCCCTCCACTTT
TRBJ1-2 - TRBV30 - CAWRASNYGYTF TGTGCCTGGAGGGCCTCTAACTATGGCTACACCTTC
TRBJ2-7 - TRBV29-1 - CSVDVAVREQYF TGCAGCGTTGATGTAGCCGTGCGCGAGCAGTACTTC
TRBJ2-7 - TRBV7-2 TRBD2 CASSFPVERESYEQYF TGTGCCAGCAGCTTCCCCGTGGAGCGGGAGAGTTACGAGCAGTACTTC
TRBJ2-2 - TRBV19 TRBD1 CASSAGQGFAGELFF TGTGCCAGTAGTGCGGGACAGGGCTTTGCCGGGGAGCTGTTTTTT
TRBJ2-5 - TRBV7-9 - CASSPYGGTPQETQYF TGTGCCAGCAGCCCCTACGGCGGGACCCCTCAAGAGACCCAGTACTTC
TRBJ1-2 - TRBV5-4 TRBD1 CASSRDSLYGYTF TGTGCCAGCAGCCGGGACAGCCTCTATGGCTACACCTTC
TRBJ2-3 - TRBV18 - CASSPQTSTDTQYF TGTGCCAGCTCACCTCAGACTAGCACAGATACGCAGTATTTT
TRBJ1-2 - TRBV18 - CASSPGESYGYTF TGTGCCAGCTCACCCGGAGAATCCTATGGCTACACCTTC
TRBJ1-4 - TRBV7-2 TRBD1 CASSPRDRVGEKLFF TGTGCCAGCAGTCCGCGGGACAGGGTTGGAGAAAAACTGTTTTTT
TRBJ2-7 - TRBV18 TRBD2 CASSPSGTLSEQYF TGTGCCAGCTCACCGAGCGGGACGCTTAGCGAGCAGTACTTC
TRBJ1-1 few TRBV7-9 - CASSLGQNTEAFF TGTGCCAGCAGCTTGGGACAGAACACTGAAGCTTTCTTT
TRBJ2-3 - TRBV9 - CASNTDTQYF TGTGCCAGTAACACAGATACGCAGTATTTT